A single sample is the source of the 8 T cell receptor beta chains below, sequenced in a study of T cell responses to AZD1222 COVID-19 vaccine. Sequencing was performed with immunoSEQ multiplex PCR; in TCRdb, only in-frame clones are kept and a portion is missing. Of roughly 150,000 clones in the sample, roughly nine tenths were seen once. This specimen was peripheral blood, taken 28 days after the second AZD1222 dose. These receptors were obtained from an adult who received the AZD1222 COVID-19 vaccine.

This clone was picked up one time. The chain has TRBV4-1 and TRBJ1-5; D is unclear. This CDR3 has 13 amino acids. V lost 1 base to trimming and J lost 4 bases, with 5 bases between them. CDR1 MGHRA and CDR2 YSYEKL come from the germline V gene. Here the CDR3 DNA reads TGCGCCAGCAGCCAAGCGGGGAATCAGCCCCAGCATTTT. Its protein is CASSQAGNQPQHF.

The chain has TRBV27 and TRBJ1-1, with D possibly matching TRBD1 (5 bases). Germline assignment: CDR1 MNHEY and CDR2 SMNVEV (reference sequence). V was shortened by 7 bases and J by 3 bases, with 12 bases between the two germline ends. The CDR3 totals 13 residues. CDR3 bases: TGTGCCAGCAAACCCCGGGGCGACACTGAAGCTTTCTTT. This translates into CASKPRGDTEAFF.

This rearrangement joins TRBV7-9 to TRBJ2-7; TRBD1 or TRBD2 may be the D gene (5 bases each). Germline assignment: CDR1 SEHNR and CDR2 FQNEAQ (reference sequence). Trimming took off 11 bases at V and 1 base at J, with 15 bases between the two ends. The CDR3 spans 13 residues. CDR3 DNA: TGTGCCGTCCAATCCAGGGAGTCCTACGAGCAGTACTTC. Protein: CAVQSRESYEQYF.

The chain combines TRBV11-2 with TRBJ2-5; no reliable D call. Trimming pared 1 base from V and 2 bases from J, leaving 14 bases between. Germline CDR1 and CDR2: SGHAT and FQNNGV. There are 16 residues in the CDR3. The CDR3: CASSLGRTTEQETQYF. Here the CDR3 DNA reads TGTGCCAGCAGCTTAGGAAGGACCACCGAACAAGAGACCCAGTACTTC.

This chain connects TRBV28 to TRBJ2-5; maybe TRBD1 (6 bases). Per the germline V gene, CDR1 is MDHEN and CDR2 is SYDVKM. The CDR3 spans 12 residues. With 10 bases removed from V and 1 base from J, the gap between germline ends came to 10 bases. CDR3: CATRDTQETQYF. The CDR3 bases are TGTGCCACTAGGGACACCCAAGAGACCCAGTACTTC.

The sample holds a few counts of this clone. V is TRBV4-2 and J is TRBJ1-5; 8 bases map to TRBD1. Per the germline V gene, CDR1 is LGHNA and CDR2 is YNFKEQ. The CDR3 sequence is 15 residues long. V shed 2 bases, J shed 5 bases, and the junction held 5 bases outside the gene matches. The CDR3 DNA reads TGTGCCAGCAGCCAAAATCACAGGGGGGATCAGCCCCAGCATTTT. It codes for CASSQNHRGDQPQHF.

The gene calls are TRBV5-6 and TRBJ2-2; 14 bases align to TRBD2. The ends lost 4 bases at V and 8 bases at J; junction bases unmatched: 7. This CDR3 is 16 amino acids long. CDR1 is SGHDT, CDR2 YYEEEE, per germline. CDR3 sequence (DNA): TGTGCCAGCAGCGTGGGACTAGCGGGAGTTGAGGGGGAGCTGTTTTTT. Translated: CASSVGLAGVEGELFF.

The rearrangement links TRBV10-3 to TRBJ2-7, with TRBD1 matching over 7 bases. V shed 6 bases and J 0 bases; nucleotides not matched to a gene: 2. The CDR3 has 13 amino acids. The germline gives CDR1 ENHRY, CDR2 SYGVKD. The DNA of the CDR3 is TGTGCCATCAGCCGGACAGGCTCCTACGAGCAGTACTTC. Protein sequence: CAISRTGSYEQYF.